Sequencing of this T cell receptor beta chain was carried out in a study of cytotoxic CD8 clonotypes in ibrutinib-treated CLL (dated by TCRdb to about 2021). About the investigation overall: In this cohort, 15 patients were treatment-naive and approximately ten were relapsed/refractory, while fewer than 18 had unmutated IGHV. Partial responses were observed in approximately 24 patients and complete responses in 2; after a median follow-up of around 68 months, remission was maintained in roughly 15 patients and progression was observed in about twelve. Response samples were taken after a median of approximately 12 months on treatment, ranging from 6 to 36 months. On average, each sample yielded roughly 260,000 productive templates and 94,082 productive rearrangements. Longitudinal samples were available for about 30% of the roughly 86 trial participants. Cryopreserved peripheral blood mononuclear cells were obtained prior to treatment, at the time of response, and at either disease progression or sustained remission. On the study overall, not on this receptor specifically: At ibrutinib response clonality went up, during sustained remission it held steady, and at progression it dropped back toward baseline. Baseline clonality exceeded that of age-matched healthy donors and correlated strongly with circulating CD8+ T-cell counts. Public clonotypes were found to be uncommon and were observed to contract or remain stable during treatment; the increase in clonality was shown to reflect expansion of private clonotypes at ibrutinib response. Sampling times were not matched between sustained-remission and progressing patients, and lymph node repertoires were not studied.

On a MiSeq, deep resolution sequencing aimed for a depth between 1 in 1 million and 1 in 200,000 T cells, with each clonotype covered approximately 10x on average. TCR beta libraries were generated with the immunoSEQ hsTCRB Kit. Under the source paper's analysis protocol: ImmunoSEQ Data Assistant and ImmunoSEQ Analyzer were used for data analysis, and V, D and J genes were assigned according to IMGT definitions. Clonality, which ranges from 0 to 1, was calculated by subtracting the normalized Shannon entropy of productive rearrangement frequencies from one. Only overrepresented clonotypes making up at least 0.05% of the repertoire of each patient were included in the public clonotype analysis. Repertoires from about a dozen age-matched healthy donors in immuneACCESS were used as clonality controls. TCRdb limited this immuneACCESS table to in-frame rearrangements with V and J called. A share of clones is missing; checked studies link under half to unresolved V genes, and the rest is unexplained. Clone size and V and J calls were adopted from that table, with D and trimming inferred from the DNA. The sample table lists 65,000 to 95,000 clones, 86% of them with a count of one. In total, the top ten clones hold around 5% of the sample.

The CDR3 goes from the cysteine to the phenylalanine over 14 residues. Only the CDR3 part of the read is kept: 42 bases, read in frame from the first base. Taken from the germline V gene, the CDR1 and CDR2 loops are SGHRS and YFSETQ. Trimming takes 4 bases from V and 3 bases from J, and the germline ends sit 13 bases apart. Worth noting for this clone: The specificity of this receptor is unknown. No per-base quality is available; no much larger clone lies one base away.

Approximately 2 micrograms of genomic DNA were extracted from cryopreserved PBMCs for TCR beta library preparation. Longitudinal blood samples from CLL patients on ibrutinib monotherapy were analyzed using high-throughput TCR beta sequencing. Patients were enrolled in a phase 2 open-label single-center ibrutinib monotherapy trial. The chain links TRBV5-1 with TRBJ2-5; 5 matching bases give a weak D call of TRBD1. The sequences come from PBMCs, collected before ibrutinib treatment. This sequence originates from a human donor with chronic lymphocytic leukemia. The DNA is TGCGCCAGCAGCCTCATATGGGGCGAAGAGACCCAGTACTTC. This codes for CASSLIWGEETQYF.